Presented here are 5 T cell receptor beta chains from one specimen sequenced in a study of a mutant IDH1 vaccine in newly diagnosed glioma. The data were produced by immunoSEQ multiplex PCR, yet TCRdb's version contains in-frame clones alone and is incomplete. This sample has over 45,000 clones; 81% occur once, and the top ten carry about 3.2%. Their antigens are not known. Time point denoted: week 5, during vaccination. A single vaccine dose contained 300 ug of mutant IDH1 20-mer peptide, and topical imiquimod was used with it. The starting material was PBMCs, obtained from a glioma patient whose treatment included an IDH1 peptide vaccine. The receptor set was obtained from a man aged 30-40 years with glioma.

The chain combines TRBV2 with TRBJ1-1, with D unresolved. The germline V and J ends were trimmed by 1 base and 3 bases, with 15 bases remaining between them. Germline V gene data show CDR1 as SNHLY and CDR2 as FYNNEI. The CDR3 has 16 amino acids. CDR3 DNA sequence: TGTGCCAGCAGTGAAGGCGGGAAGTTTTTGGACACTGAAGCTTTCTTT. Protein sequence: CASSEGGKFLDTEAFF.

This chain uses TRBV11-3 with TRBJ2-5; 7 nucleotides match TRBD1. Trimming removed 4 bases from V and 1 base from J; junction bases left unmatched: 6. This CDR3 is built from 15 residues. CDR1 SGHNT and CDR2 YENEEA come from the germline V gene. The CDR3 DNA sequence: TGTGCCAGCAGCTCCCGACAGGGTGGCCAAGAGACCCAGTACTTC. Amino acids: CASSSRQGGQETQYF.

V is TRBV27 and J is TRBJ2-3; D perhaps matches TRBD2 (5 bases). Trimming took off 0 bases at V and 3 bases at J, with 10 bases between the two ends. The CDR3 spans 15 residues. The germline CDR1 and CDR2 sequences are MNHEY and SMNVEV (reference sequence). As DNA, the CDR3 is TGTGCCAGCAGTTTATCTTATACGGGGACAGATACGCAGTATTTT. It specifies CASSLSYTGTDTQYF.

The chain couples TRBV6-4 to TRBJ2-7; 7 bases line up with TRBD1. Germline-derived CDR1 and CDR2 are MRHNA and SNTAGT. The CDR3 runs to 18 residues. The junction had 20 bases not matched to a gene; V was cut back by 7 bases and J by 2 bases. The CDR3 reads CASNRTSYRDSITYEQYF. Here the CDR3 DNA reads TGTGCCAGCAATAGGACCTCTTACCGGGACAGTATCACCTACGAGCAGTACTTC.

V gene TRBV28 combines with J gene TRBJ2-7, with D tentatively TRBD1 or TRBD2 (5 bases each). The CDR3 extends over 17 amino acids. Germline assignment: CDR1 MDHEN and CDR2 SYDVKM. Trimming pared 1 base from V and 5 bases from J, leaving 21 bases between. CDR3: CASSLYASGTVTNEQYF. CDR3 bases: TGTGCCAGCAGTTTATACGCCTCTGGGACGGTTACAAACGAGCAGTACTTC.